This TCR beta chain was observed in a study of CXCR3-negative and CXCR3-positive naive CD8 T cells. Germline-derived CDR1 and CDR2 are ENHRY and SYGVKD. CDR3 length: 16 residues. About this clonotype: What it binds is unknown.

Study results and caveats: Relative to CXCR3-negative naive cells, CXCR3-positive naive cells had more hydrophobic TRB CDR3s. Naive CXCR3-positive and CXCR3-negative cells shared TRBV-TRBJ usage; memory cells diverged. Both naive subsets had comparably high diversity; memory CD8+ cells much lower.

5' RACE with UMI labels generated the TRB cDNA libraries. TCRdb reanalyzed the 5' RACE reads and collapses them to one entry per CDR3 protein, without DNA. The sample's table shows about 150,000 distinct CDR3 sequences. The rearrangement links TRBV10-3 to TRBJ1-5; the TRBD1 assignment by TCRdb is unverifiable without DNA. The receptor was derived from a human donor in good health. Some clones in this sample may be carry-over from other donors' samples. The source material was naive CXCR3+ CD8+ T cells from blood. Subset described: CD45RO-CCR7+CD27+CD95- naive CD8+ T cells expressing CXCR3 (TNR3+). The CDR3: CAISEMGDWGNQPQHF.